The present T cell receptor (beta chain) was sequenced within a study of OX40 agonist ivuxolimab in advanced cancers. For the wider study: Ivuxolimab was a fully human IgG2 agonistic monoclonal antibody targeting the costimulatory receptor OX40 (CD134). Intravenous ivuxolimab was administered to patients every 2 weeks at six dose levels: 0.01, 0.1, 0.3, 1.5, 3 and 10 mg/kg. Of the roughly 51 patients in dose escalation, approximately 20 had hepatocellular carcinoma, approximately 15 had melanoma, 9 had renal cell carcinoma and 9 had head and neck cancer. In the dose-escalation cohort, 82.7% of patients were male, and the mean age was roughly 60 years, with a range of about 23 to 90. Patients were allowed to have had prior anti-PD-1, anti-PD-L1 or anti-CTLA-4 therapy, and more than 30% of the dose-escalation patients had previously received checkpoint inhibitors. Partial responses occurred in three dose-escalation patients, of whom one had hepatocellular carcinoma and two had cutaneous melanoma. Peripheral TCRbeta sequencing aimed to test whether ivuxolimab altered TCR sequence diversity and caused clonal T-cell expansion. The paper covers the monotherapy dose-escalation part of the phase I ivuxolimab trial, which included N ≈ 52 patients. Study-wide findings and limitations: Partial responders in the 0.1-3.0 mg/kg groups had among the lowest normalized peripheral clonal expansion, especially among CD8+ T cells. Antigen specificity was not determined for the clonally expanded peripheral T cells. On average, CD8+ T cells showed more expanded clones than CD4+ T cells after ivuxolimab. Clonal expansion of both CD4+ and CD8+ blood T cells was observed from baseline to week 6 at doses 0.1 to 3.0 mg/kg. Low levels of normalized T-cell clonal expansion were also seen in some patients who did not respond.

Regarding this clone: Its antigen target is currently unknown. Base qualities are missing; no much larger clone stands one base away.

Between the V and J ends, shortened by 4 bases and 1 base respectively, the junction contains 10 bases. CDR3 length: 14 amino acids, cysteine to phenylalanine. The kept DNA is CDR3 alone, 42 bases in frame from the first base. CDR1 is given as MDHEN and CDR2 as SYDVKM, both from the germline V gene. For sequencing of the TCRbeta CDR3 region, genomic DNA was extracted from the sorted cells. The immunoSEQ Assay was used for sequencing of TCRbeta CDR3 regions. TCRdb carries this immuneACCESS record with in-frame sequences only. Its versions omit some clonotypes, under half of them owing to an unresolved V gene in the studies checked, with the rest unexplained. This sample lists about 120,000 clones; 85% to 90% were detected once. The ten largest clones add up to 0.55% of the sample. Patients with a history of autoimmune disease or receiving systemic immunosuppression were excluded from the trial. In every dose cohort, peripheral blood was drawn for TCR sequencing at baseline, cycle 4 day 1, and cycle 7 day 1. The samples were taken from a phase I, first-in-human, multicenter, open-label dose-escalation trial of ivuxolimab. The trial enrolled adults with locally advanced or metastatic head and neck squamous cell, hepatocellular, melanoma or renal cell carcinoma. Before TCR sequencing, CD4+ T cells and CD8+ T cells from peripheral blood were sorted into separate populations.

The sequenced sample was CD4+ or CD8+ T cells sorted from blood, obtained in a trial of the OX40 agonist ivuxolimab. The TCR sequence derives from an adult with an advanced solid tumor such as melanoma, head and neck, liver or kidney cancer. The chain is assembled from TRBV28 and TRBJ1-1; matching of 5 bases hints at TRBD1 as the D gene. The DNA sequence is as follows: TGTGCCAGCAGTTCGGCCGACAGGAACACTGAAGCTTTCTTT. Its protein is CASSSADRNTEAFF.